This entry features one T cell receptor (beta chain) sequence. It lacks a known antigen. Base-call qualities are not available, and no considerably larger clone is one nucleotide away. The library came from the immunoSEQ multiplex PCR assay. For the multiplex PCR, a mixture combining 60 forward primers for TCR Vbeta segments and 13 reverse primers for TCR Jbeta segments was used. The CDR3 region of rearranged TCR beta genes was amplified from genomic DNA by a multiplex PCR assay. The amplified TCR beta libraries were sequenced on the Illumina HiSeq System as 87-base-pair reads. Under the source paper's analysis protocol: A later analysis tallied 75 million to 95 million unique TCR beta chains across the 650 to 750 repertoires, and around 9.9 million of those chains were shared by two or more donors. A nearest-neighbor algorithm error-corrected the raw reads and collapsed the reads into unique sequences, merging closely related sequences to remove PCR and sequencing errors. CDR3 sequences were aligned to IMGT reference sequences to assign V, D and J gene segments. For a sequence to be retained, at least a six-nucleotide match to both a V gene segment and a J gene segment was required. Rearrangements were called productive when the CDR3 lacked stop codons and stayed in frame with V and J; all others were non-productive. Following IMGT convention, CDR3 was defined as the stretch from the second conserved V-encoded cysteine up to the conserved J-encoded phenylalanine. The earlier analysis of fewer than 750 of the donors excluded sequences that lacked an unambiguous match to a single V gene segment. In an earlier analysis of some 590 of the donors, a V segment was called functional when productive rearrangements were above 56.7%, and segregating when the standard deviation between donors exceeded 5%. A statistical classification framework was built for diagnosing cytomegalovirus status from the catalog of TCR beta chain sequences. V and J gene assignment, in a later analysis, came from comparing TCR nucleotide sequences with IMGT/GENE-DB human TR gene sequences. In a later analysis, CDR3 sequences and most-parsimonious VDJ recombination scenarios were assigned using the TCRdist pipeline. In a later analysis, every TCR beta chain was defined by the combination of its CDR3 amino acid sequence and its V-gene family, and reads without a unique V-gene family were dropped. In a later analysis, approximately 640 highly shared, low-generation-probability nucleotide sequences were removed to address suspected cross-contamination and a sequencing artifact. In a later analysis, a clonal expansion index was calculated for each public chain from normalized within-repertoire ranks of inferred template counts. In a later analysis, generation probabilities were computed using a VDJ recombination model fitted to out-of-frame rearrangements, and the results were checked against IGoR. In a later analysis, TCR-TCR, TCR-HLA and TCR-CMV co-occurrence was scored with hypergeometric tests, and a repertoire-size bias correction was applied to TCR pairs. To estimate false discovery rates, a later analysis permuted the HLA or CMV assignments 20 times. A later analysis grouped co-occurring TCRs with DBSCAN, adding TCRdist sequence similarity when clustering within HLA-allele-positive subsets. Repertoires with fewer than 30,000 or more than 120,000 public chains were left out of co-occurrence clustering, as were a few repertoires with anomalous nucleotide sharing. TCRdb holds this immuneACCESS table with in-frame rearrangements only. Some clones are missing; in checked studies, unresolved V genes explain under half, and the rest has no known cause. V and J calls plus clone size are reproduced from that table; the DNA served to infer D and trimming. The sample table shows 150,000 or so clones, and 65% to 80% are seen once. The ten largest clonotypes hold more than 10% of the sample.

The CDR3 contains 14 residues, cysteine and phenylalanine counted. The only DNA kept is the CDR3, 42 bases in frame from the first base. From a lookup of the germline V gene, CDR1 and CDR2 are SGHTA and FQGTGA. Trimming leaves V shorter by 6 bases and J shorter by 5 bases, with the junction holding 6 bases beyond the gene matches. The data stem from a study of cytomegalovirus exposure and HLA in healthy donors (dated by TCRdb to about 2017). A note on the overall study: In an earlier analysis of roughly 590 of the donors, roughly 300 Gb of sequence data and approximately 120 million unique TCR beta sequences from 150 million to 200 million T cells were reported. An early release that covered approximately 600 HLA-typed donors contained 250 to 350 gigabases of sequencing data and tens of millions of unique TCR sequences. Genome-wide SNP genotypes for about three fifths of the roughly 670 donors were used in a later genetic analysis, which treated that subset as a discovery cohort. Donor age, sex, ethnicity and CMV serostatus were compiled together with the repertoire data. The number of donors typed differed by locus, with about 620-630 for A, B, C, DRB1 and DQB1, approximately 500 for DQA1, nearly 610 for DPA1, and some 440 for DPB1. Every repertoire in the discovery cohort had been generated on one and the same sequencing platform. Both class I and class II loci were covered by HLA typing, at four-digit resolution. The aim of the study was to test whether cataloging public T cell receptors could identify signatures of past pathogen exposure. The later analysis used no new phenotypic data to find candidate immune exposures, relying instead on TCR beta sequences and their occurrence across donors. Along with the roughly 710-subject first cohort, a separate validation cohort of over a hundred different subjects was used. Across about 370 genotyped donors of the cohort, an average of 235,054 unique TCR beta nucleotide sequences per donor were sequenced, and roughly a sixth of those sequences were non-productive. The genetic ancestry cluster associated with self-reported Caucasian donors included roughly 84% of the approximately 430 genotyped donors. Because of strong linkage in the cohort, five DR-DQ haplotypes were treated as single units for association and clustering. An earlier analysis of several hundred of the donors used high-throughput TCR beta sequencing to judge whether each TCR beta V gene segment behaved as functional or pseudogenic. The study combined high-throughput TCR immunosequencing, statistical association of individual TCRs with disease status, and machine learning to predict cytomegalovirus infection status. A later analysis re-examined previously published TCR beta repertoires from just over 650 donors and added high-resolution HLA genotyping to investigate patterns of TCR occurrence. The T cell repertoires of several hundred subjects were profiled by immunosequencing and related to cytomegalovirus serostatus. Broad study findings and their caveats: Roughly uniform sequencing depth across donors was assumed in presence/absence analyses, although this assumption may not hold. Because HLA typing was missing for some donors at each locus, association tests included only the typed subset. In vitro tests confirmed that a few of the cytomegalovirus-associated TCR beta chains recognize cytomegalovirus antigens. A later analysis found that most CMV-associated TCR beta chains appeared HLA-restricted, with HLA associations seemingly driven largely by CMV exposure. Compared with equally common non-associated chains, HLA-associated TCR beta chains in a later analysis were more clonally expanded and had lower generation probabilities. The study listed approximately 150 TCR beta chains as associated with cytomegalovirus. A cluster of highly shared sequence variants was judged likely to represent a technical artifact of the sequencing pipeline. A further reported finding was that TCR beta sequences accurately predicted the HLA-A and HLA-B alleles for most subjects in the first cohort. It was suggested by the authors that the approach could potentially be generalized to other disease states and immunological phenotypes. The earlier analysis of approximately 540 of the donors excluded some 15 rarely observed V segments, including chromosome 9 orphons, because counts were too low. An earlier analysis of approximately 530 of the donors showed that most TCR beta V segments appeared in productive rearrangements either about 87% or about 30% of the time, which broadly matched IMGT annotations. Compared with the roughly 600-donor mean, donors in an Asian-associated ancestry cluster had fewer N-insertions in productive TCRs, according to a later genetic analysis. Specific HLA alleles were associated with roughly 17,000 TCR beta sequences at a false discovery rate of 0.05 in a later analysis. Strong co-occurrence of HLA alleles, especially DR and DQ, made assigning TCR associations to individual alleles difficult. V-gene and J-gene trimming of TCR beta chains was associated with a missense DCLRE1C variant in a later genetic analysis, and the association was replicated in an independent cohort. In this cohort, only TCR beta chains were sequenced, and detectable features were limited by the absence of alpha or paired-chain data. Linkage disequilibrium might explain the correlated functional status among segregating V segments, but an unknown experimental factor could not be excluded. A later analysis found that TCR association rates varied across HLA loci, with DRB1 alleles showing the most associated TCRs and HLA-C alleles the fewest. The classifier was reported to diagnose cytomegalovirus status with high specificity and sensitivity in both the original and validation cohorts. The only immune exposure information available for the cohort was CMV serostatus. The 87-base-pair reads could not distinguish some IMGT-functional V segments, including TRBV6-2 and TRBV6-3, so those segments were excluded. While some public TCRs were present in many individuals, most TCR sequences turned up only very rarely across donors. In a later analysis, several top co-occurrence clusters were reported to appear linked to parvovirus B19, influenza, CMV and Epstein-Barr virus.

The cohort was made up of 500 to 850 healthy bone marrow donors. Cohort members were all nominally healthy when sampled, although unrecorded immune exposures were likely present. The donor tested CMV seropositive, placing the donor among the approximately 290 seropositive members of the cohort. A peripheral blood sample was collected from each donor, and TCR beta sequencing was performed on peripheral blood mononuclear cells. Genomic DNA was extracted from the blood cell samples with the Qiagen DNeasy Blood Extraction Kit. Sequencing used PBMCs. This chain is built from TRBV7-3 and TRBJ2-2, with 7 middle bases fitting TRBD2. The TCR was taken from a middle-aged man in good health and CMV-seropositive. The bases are TGTGCCAGCAGTTTGACTAGCCGTACCGGGGAGCTGTTTTTT. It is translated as CASSLTSRTGELFF.